This T cell receptor beta chain was obtained from a study of OX40 agonist ivuxolimab in advanced cancers. This table comes from immunoSEQ multiplex PCR, and its TCRdb copy is limited to in-frame clones, with some not included. The sample contains about 59,000 clones, almost 95% of which appear only once. The V end was cut by 7 bases, the J end by 2 bases, with 16 bases between. From germline, CDR1 is SGHNT and CDR2 YYREEE (reference sequence). The CDR3 loop spans 14 amino acids. The chain recombines TRBV5-4 with TRBJ2-7; perhaps D is TRBD1 or TRBD2 (5 bases each). Material: CD4+ or CD8+ T cells sorted from blood, obtained in a trial of the OX40 agonist ivuxolimab. This sequence originates from an adult with an advanced solid tumor such as melanoma, head and neck, liver or kidney cancer. CDR3 residues: CASSPPGAPYEQYF. The CDR3 DNA reads TGTGCCAGCTCACCGCCCGGGGCCCCCTACGAGCAGTACTTC.